These 2 T cell receptor beta chains were sequenced from one sample in a study of T cells in Graves' hyperthyroidism and ophthalmopathy. Researchers took RNA transcripts and amplified the TCR beta CDR3 regions from them. TCR CDR3 underwent first-round RT-PCR with the HTBI primer set. Each CDR3 protein gets one entry after TCRdb re-called the multiplex PCR reads with MiXCR. The sample carries roughly 100,000 distinct CDR3 sequences, about 50% recorded once. The specimen was blood. These receptors were taken from a man aged 40-55 years with Graves' hyperthyroidism.

In regard to this clonotype: Being one base from a much bigger clone, this may be a read error. The V gene is TRBV7-2, the J gene TRBJ2-7; 9 bases agree with TRBD2. The CDR3 is 14 residues long. Germline values: CDR1 SGHTA, CDR2 FQGNSA. The CDR3 spells CASSHSGSRYGQYF. Written as DNA, the CDR3 is TGTGCCAGCAGCCATAGCGGGAGTCGTTACGGGCAGTACTTC.

This clonotype occurred many times. This rearrangement joins TRBV5-6 to TRBJ2-7; no firm D call. The CDR3 contains 11 residues. Trimming left V 2 bases short and J 6 bases short, with 6 bases between. Germline CDR1 and CDR2: SGHDT and YYEEEE. CDR3 nucleotide sequence: TGTGCCAGCAGCTTATCCGCCGAGCAGTACTTC. This encodes CASSLSAEQYF.